This is a list of T cell receptor beta chains from one sample in a study of cytomegalovirus exposure and HLA in healthy donors. Method: immunoSEQ multiplex PCR; TCRdb's copy keeps in-frame clones and lacks some. This table holds about 400,000 clones, roughly 90% found once. Sample: PBMCs. The receptors were sampled from a woman between 18 and 30 years old in good health and CMV-seronegative. The CDR3 runs from the conserved cysteine through the conserved F or W. D genes are given only for firm matches. A clone size is listed for some rows: how often the clone was seen (once, few, many), or a class if it is expanded.

CDR3 DNA: TGTGCCAGCAGCGCCACCGGGACTTCAACGCAGTACTTC
CDR3 protein: CASSATGTSTQYF
D gene: NA
V gene: TRBV7-7
J gene: TRBJ2-7
clone size: NA

CDR3 DNA: TGTGCCAGCAGCGTAGAAGGGGTCGGAAACACCATATATTTT
CDR3 protein: CASSVEGVGNTIYF
D gene: NA
V gene: TRBV9
J gene: TRBJ1-3
clone size: once

CDR3 DNA: TGTGCCAGCAGCGAGACAACGGTCGCGAATGGCTACACCTTC
CDR3 protein: CASSETTVANGYTF
D gene: NA
V gene: TRBV9
J gene: TRBJ1-2
clone size: few

CDR3 DNA: TGTGCCAGCAGCCCCCGACAGAACACTGAAGCTTTCTTT
CDR3 protein: CASSPRQNTEAFF
D gene: NA
V gene: TRBV5-4
J gene: TRBJ1-1
clone size: NA

CDR3 DNA: TGTGCCAGCAGCTTAGAGAGGACTACCAACAATGAGCAGTTCTTC
CDR3 protein: CASSLERTTNNEQFF
D gene: NA
V gene: TRBV11-1
J gene: TRBJ2-1
clone size: NA

CDR3 DNA: TGTGCCAGCAGTGGGGACCCATCGGGGGGATACGAGCAGTACTTC
CDR3 protein: CASSGDPSGGYEQYF
D gene: TRBD2
V gene: TRBV2
J gene: TRBJ2-7
clone size: once

CDR3 DNA: TGTGCCAGCAGCTTGGCCCCCGGAGGCTCTAATTCACCCCTCCACTTT
CDR3 protein: CASSLAPGGSNSPLHF
D gene: NA
V gene: TRBV5-6
J gene: TRBJ1-6
clone size: NA

CDR3 DNA: TGTGCCAGCAACCTCAATTGGGAGGACGAGCAGTACTTC
CDR3 protein: CASNLNWEDEQYF
D gene: NA
V gene: TRBV21-1
J gene: TRBJ2-7
clone size: NA

CDR3 DNA: TGCGCCAGCAGTCTAGCGGGTGCCGAGGGGCAGTACTTC
CDR3 protein: CASSLAGAEGQYF
D gene: TRBD2
V gene: TRBV5-1
J gene: TRBJ2-7
clone size: NA

CDR3 DNA: TGTGCCAGCAGCCAAGACACTACAGGGTACACCTTC
CDR3 protein: CASSQDTTGYTF
D gene: NA
V gene: TRBV5-8
J gene: TRBJ1-2
clone size: NA

CDR3 DNA: TGTGCCAGCACCGGGACTAGCGGGGGGGCCTATTACTTC
CDR3 protein: CASTGTSGGAYYF
D gene: TRBD2
V gene: TRBV2
J gene: TRBJ2-7
clone size: once